The TCR beta chain under discussion was sequenced for a study of STAT3 mutations in large granular lymphocyte leukemia. For the study at large: Roughly half of the longitudinally sequenced T-LGLL patients carried detectable canonical activating STAT3 mutations.

About this clone: Its specificity is unknown.

TCRbeta libraries averaged around 38,000 productive templates per sample. TCRdb's copy holds only in-frame clones and misses some; the assay was immunoSEQ multiplex PCR. The sample consists of 5,000 or so clones, approximately 70% of them appearing once. This CDR3 has 18 amino acids. V gave up 4 bases and J gave up 4 bases; unmatched junction bases: 12. Germline CDR1 SGHRS, CDR2 YFSETQ. Notes on the study in general: In T-cell large granular lymphocyte leukemia, about half of patients showed multiple immunodominant subclonotypes. In about 30% of the 18 patients, new TCR clonotypes emerged after therapy.

This receptor was taken from a human donor with T large granular lymphocyte leukemia. Some clones in this sample may be carry-over from other donors' samples. The chain employs TRBV5-1 and TRBJ2-3; 13 nucleotides align to TRBD2. Sequenced material: PBMCs. The CDR3: CASSPKLAGGPIPDTQYF. CDR3 nucleotides: TGCGCCAGCAGCCCCAAACTAGCGGGAGGGCCGATTCCAGATACGCAGTATTTT. The whole variable domain, filled in from reference TRBV5-1 and TRBJ2-3, reads KAGVTQTPRYLIKTRGQQVTLSCSPISGHRSVSWYQQTPGQGLQFLFEYFSETQRNKGNFPGRFSGRQFSNSRSEMNVSTLELGDSALYLCASSPKLAGGPIPDTQYFGPGTRLTVL.